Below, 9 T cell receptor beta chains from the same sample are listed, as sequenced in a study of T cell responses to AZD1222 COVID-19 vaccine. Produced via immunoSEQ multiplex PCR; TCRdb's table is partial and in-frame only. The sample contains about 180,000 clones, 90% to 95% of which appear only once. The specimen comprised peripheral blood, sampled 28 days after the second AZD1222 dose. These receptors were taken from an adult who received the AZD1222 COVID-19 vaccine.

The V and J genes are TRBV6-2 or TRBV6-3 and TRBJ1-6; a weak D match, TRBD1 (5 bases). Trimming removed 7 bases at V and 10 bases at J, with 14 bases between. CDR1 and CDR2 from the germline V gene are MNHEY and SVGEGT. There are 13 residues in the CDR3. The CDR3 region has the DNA TGTGCCAGCACCCCGGGACTTGGGTCACCCCTCCACTTT. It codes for CASTPGLGSPLHF.

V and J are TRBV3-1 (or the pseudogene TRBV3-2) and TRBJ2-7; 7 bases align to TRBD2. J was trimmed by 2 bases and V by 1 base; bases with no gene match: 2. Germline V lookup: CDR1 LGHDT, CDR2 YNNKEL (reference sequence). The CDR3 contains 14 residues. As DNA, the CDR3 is TGTGCCAGCAGCCAAGGAGCGGGGACCTACGAGCAGTACTTC. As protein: CASSQGAGTYEQYF.

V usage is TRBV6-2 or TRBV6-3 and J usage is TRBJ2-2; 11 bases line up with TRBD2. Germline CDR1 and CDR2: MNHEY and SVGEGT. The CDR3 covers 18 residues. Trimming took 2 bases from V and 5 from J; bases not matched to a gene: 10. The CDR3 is CASSYEVAGGPYTGELFF. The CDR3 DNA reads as TGTGCCAGCAGTTACGAGGTAGCGGGAGGGCCGTATACCGGGGAGCTGTTTTTT.

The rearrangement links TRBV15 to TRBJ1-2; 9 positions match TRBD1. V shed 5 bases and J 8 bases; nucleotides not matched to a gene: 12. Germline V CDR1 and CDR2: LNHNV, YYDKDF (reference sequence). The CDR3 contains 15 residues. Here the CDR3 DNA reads TGTGCCACCAGCGGGGACAGGGCCCTATCCTACGGCTACACCTTC. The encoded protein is CATSGDRALSYGYTF.

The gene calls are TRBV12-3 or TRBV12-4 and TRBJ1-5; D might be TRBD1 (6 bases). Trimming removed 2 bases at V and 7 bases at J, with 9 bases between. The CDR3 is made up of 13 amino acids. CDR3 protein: CASSLYRDQPQHF. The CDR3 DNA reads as TGTGCCAGCAGTTTATACAGGGACCAGCCCCAGCATTTT.

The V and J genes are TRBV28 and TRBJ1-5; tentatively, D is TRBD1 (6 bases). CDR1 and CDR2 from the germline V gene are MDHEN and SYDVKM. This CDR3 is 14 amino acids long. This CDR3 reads CVAGKTGVNQPQHF. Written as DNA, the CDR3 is TGTGTAGCGGGTAAGACAGGCGTGAATCAGCCCCAGCATTTT. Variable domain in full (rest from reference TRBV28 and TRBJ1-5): DVKVTQSSRYLVKRTGEKVFLECVQDMDHENMFWYRQDPGLGLRLIYFSYDVKMKEKGDIPEGYSVSREKKERFSLILESASTNQTSMYLCVAGKTGVNQPQHFGDGTRLSIL.

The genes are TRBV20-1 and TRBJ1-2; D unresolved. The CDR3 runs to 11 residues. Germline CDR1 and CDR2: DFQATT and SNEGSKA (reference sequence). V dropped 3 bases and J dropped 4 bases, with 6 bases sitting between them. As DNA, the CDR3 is TGCAGTGCTAGGTCCTTCTATGGCTACACCTTC. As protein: CSARSFYGYTF.

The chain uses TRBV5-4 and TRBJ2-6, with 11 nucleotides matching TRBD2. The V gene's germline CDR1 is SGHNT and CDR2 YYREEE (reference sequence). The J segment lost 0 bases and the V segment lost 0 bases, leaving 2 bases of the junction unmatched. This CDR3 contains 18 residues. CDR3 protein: CASSLGLAGYSGANVLTF. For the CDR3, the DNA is TGTGCCAGCAGCTTGGGACTAGCGGGATACTCTGGGGCCAACGTCCTGACTTTC.

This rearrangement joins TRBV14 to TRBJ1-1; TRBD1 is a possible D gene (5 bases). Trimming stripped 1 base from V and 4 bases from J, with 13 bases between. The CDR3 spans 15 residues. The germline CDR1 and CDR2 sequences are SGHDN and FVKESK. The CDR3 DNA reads TGTGCCAGCAGCCAAGCTCTGGGGGTAGGCACTGAAGCTTTCTTT. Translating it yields CASSQALGVGTEAFF.